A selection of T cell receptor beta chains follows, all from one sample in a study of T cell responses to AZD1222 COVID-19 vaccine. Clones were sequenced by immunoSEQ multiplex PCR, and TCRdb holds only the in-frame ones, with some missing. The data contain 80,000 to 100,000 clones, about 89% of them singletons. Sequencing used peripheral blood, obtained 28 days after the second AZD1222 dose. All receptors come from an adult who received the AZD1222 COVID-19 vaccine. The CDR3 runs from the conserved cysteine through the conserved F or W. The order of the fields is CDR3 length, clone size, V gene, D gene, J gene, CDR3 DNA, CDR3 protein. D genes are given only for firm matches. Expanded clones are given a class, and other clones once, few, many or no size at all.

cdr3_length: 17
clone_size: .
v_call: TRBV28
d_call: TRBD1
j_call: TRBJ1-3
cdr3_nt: TGTGCCAGCAGCCCCCTCGGGACAGGGATTTCCGGAAACACCATATATTTT
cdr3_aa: CASSPLGTGISGNTIYF

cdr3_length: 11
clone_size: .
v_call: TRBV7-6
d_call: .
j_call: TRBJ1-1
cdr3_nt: TGTGCCAGCAGCTTAGCGCTCGGAGGGAGCTTT
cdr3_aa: CASSLALGGSF

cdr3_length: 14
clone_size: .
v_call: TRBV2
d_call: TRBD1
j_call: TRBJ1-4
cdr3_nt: TGTGCCAGCAGTACAGGGGTAACTAATGAAAAACTGTTTTTT
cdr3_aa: CASSTGVTNEKLFF

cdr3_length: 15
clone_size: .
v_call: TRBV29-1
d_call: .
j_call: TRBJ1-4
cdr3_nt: TGCAGCGTTGGGCCTCGTGGGGGGGTTGATGAAAAACTGTTTTTT
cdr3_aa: CSVGPRGGVDEKLFF

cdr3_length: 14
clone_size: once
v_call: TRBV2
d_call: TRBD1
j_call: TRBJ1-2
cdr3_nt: TGTGCCAGCAGTAGGGACAGGGGGCGGGATGGCTACACCTTC
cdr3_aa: CASSRDRGRDGYTF

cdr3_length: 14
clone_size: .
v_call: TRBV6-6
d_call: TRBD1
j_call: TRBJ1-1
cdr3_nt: TGTGCCAGCAGTACTGACAGGGGAGGGACTGAAGCTTTCTTT
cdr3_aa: CASSTDRGGTEAFF

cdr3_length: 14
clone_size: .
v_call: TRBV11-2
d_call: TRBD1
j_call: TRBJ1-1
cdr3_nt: TGTGCCAGCAGCTTGCGGTCCGGGACAGGGGGAGCTTTCTTT
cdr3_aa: CASSLRSGTGGAFF

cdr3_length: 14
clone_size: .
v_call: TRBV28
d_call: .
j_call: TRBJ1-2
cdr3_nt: TGTGCCAGCAGTTTAGCCGGGACACCGGGAGGCTACACCTTC
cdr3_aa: CASSLAGTPGGYTF

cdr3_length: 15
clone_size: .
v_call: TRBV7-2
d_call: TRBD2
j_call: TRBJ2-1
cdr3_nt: TGTGCCAGCAGCTCGGGGGGACGGCCCTACAATGAGCAGTTCTTC
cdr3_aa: CASSSGGRPYNEQFF

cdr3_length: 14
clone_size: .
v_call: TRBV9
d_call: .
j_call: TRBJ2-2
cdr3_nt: TGTGCCAGCAGCGTAGTGCCAGCGCCCGGGGAGCTGTTTTTT
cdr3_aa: CASSVVPAPGELFF

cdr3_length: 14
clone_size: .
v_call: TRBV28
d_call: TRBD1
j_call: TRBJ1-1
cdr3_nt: TGTGCCAGCAGTCCCCGACAGGGGGCCTCTGAAGCTTTCTTT
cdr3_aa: CASSPRQGASEAFF

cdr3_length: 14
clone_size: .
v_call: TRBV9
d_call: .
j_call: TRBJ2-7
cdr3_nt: TGTGCCAGCAGCGTAGTCCCTGGGCTGGGGGAGCAGTACTTC
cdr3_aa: CASSVVPGLGEQYF

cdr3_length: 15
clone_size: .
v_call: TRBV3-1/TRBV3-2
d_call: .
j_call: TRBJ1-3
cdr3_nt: TGTGCCAGCAGCCAAGGGGCGGGGAACGGAAACACCATATATTTT
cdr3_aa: CASSQGAGNGNTIYF

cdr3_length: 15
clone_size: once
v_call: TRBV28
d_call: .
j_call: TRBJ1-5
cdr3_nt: TGTGCCAGCAGTTTATGGGGAGGAAGCAATCAGCCCCAGCATTTT
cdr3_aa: CASSLWGGSNQPQHF

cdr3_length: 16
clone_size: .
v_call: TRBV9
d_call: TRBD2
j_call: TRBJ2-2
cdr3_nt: TGTGCCAGCAGCGTAGAGGGGACTAGTCGTACCGGGGAGCTGTTTTTT
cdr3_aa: CASSVEGTSRTGELFF

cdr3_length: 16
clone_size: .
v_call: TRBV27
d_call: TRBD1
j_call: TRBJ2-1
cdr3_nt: TGTGCCAGCAGTTCTCATGGACAGGGAACCTACAATGAGCAGTTCTTC
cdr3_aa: CASSSHGQGTYNEQFF

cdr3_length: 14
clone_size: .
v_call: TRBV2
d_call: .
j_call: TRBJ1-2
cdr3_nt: TGTGCCAGCAGTGTCTCAGGACGCCACTATGGCTACACCTTC
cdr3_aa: CASSVSGRHYGYTF

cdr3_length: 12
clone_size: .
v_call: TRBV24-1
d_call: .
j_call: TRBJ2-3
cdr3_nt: TGTGCCACCAGAGGACGGACAGATACGCAGTATTTT
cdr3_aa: CATRGRTDTQYF

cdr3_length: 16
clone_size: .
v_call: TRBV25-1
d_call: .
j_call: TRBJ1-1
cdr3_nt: TGTGCCAGCAGTGAAAGGGGGGCAGCCAAAGGCGCTGAAGCTTTCTTT
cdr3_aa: CASSERGAAKGAEAFF

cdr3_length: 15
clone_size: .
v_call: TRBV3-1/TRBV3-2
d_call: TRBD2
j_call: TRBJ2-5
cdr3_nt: TGTGCCAGCAGCCGAGCGGGACGGCCACAAGAGACCCAGTACTTC
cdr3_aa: CASSRAGRPQETQYF

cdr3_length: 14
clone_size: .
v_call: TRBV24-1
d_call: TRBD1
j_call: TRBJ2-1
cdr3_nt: TGTGCCCCCCAGGGGGACAGGGGCTACAATGAGCAGTTCTTC
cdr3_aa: CAPQGDRGYNEQFF

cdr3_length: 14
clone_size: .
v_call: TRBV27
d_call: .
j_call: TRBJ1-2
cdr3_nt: TGTGCCAGCAGTTTAACCCTCACAGGGTATGGCTACACCTTC
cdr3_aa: CASSLTLTGYGYTF

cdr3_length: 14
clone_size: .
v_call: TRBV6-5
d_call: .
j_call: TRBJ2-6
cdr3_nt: TGTGCCAGCGGGGGGCGGACTGGGGCCAACGTCCTGACTTTC
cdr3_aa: CASGGRTGANVLTF

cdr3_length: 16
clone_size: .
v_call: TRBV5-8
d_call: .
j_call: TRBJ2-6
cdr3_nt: TGTGCCAGCAGCCCGGGGACTTCATCTGGGGCCAACGTCCTGACTTTC
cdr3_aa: CASSPGTSSGANVLTF

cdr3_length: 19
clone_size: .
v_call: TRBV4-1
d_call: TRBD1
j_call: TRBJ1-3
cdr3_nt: TGCGCCAGCAGCTCAGGGGGACAGCTTTCGATATCTTCTGGAAACACCATATATTTT
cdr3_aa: CASSSGGQLSISSGNTIYF

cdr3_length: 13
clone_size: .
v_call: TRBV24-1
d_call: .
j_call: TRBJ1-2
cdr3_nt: TGTGCCACCAGTGGCCTATCCGACTATGGCTACACCTTC
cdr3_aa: CATSGLSDYGYTF

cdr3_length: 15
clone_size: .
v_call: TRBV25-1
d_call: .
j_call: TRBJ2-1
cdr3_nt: TGTGCCAGCAGTGAAGAGGGATACAATTACAATGAGCAGTTCTTC
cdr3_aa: CASSEEGYNYNEQFF

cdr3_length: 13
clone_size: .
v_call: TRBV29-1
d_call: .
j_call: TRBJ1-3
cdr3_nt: TGCAGCGTTGGACTGCTCTCTGGAAACACCATATATTTT
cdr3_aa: CSVGLLSGNTIYF

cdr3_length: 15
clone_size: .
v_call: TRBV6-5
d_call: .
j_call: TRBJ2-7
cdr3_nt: TGTGCCAGCAGCCACGAAGGGGGGAGCTCCTACGAGCAGTACTTC
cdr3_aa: CASSHEGGSSYEQYF

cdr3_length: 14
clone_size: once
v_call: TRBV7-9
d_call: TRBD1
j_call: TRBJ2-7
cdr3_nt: TGTGCCAGCAGCTTGGGGACAGGCATCCGCGAGCAGTACTTC
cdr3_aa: CASSLGTGIREQYF

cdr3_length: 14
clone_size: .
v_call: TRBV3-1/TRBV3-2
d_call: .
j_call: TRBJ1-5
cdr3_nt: TGTGCCAGCAGCCAATTCCGCAGGGATCAGCCCCAGCATTTT
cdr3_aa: CASSQFRRDQPQHF

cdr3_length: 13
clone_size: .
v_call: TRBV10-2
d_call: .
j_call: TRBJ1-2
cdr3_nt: TGCGCCAGCAGTGAAGGGGCGCCCTATGGCTACACCTTC
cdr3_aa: CASSEGAPYGYTF

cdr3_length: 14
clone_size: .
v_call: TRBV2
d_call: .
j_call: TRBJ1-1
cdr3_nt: TGTGCCAGCATCGGGATAGGCCAGGGTCTTTACGCTTTCTTT
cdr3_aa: CASIGIGQGLYAFF

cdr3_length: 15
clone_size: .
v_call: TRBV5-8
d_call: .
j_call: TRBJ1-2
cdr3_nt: TGTGCCAGCAGTCCAACATGGGTAGCCAACTATGGCTACACCTTC
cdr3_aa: CASSPTWVANYGYTF

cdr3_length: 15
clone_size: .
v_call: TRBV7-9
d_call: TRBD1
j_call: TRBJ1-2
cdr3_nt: TGTGCCAGCAGCGCACGAGCCGGGACAGATCATGGCTACACCTTC
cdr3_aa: CASSARAGTDHGYTF

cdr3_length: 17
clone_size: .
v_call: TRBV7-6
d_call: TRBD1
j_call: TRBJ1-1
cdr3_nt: TGTGCCAGCACCTCCCTCATGGGGACAGGGGAGAACACTGAAGCTTTCTTT
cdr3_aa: CASTSLMGTGENTEAFF

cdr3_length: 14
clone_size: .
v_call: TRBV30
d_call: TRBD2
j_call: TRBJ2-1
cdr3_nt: TGTGCCTGGAGTAGCCAGCGGGGTAACAATGAGCAGTTCTTC
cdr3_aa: CAWSSQRGNNEQFF

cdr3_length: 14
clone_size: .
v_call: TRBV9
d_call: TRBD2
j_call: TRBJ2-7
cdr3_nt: TGTGCCAGCAGCGCAGCGGGACCGGATATCGAGCAGTACTTC
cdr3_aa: CASSAAGPDIEQYF

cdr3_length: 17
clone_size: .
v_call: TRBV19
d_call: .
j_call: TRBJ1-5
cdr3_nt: TGTGCCAGTAGTATCCGACCGGGGCAGGGAGGCAATCAGCCCCAGCATTTT
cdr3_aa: CASSIRPGQGGNQPQHF

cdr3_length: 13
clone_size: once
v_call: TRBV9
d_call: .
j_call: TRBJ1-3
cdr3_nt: TGTGCCAGCAGCGAGAGCTCTGGAAACACCATATATTTT
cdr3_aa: CASSESSGNTIYF

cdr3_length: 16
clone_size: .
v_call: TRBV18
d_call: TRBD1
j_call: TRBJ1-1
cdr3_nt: TGTGCCAGCTCACCAGGGACAGGGTTGTTTGGCACTGAAGCTTTCTTT
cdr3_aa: CASSPGTGLFGTEAFF

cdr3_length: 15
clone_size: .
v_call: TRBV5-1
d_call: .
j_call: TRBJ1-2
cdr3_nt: TGCGCCAGCAGCTTGCAGTCAGCGCGAGATCATGGCTACACCTTC
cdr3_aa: CASSLQSARDHGYTF

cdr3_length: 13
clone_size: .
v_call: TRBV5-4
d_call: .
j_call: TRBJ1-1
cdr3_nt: TGTGCCAGCAGCGCATGGGGAACTACTGAAGCTTTCTTT
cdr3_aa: CASSAWGTTEAFF

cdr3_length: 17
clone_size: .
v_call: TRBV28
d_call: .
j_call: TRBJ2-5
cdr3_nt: TGTGCCAGCAGTTTCGGTCATTCAATCTCAAGTCTGGAGACCCAGTACTTC
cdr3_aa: CASSFGHSISSLETQYF

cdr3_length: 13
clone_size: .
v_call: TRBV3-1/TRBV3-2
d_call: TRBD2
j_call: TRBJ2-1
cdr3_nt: TGTGCCAGCAGCCGACTAGCACCCAATGAGCAGTTCTTC
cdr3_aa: CASSRLAPNEQFF

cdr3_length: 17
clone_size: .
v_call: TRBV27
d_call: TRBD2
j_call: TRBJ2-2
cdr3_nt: TGTGCCAGCAGTTTGACTAGCGGGGGGTTCCCTCCCGGGGAGCTGTTTTTT
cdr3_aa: CASSLTSGGFPPGELFF

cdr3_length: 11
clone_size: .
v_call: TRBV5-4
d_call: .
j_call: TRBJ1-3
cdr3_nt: TGTGCCGGAAAGATCGGAAACACCATATATTTT
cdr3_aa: CAGKIGNTIYF

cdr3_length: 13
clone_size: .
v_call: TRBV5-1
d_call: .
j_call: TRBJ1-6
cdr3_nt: TGCGCCAGCAGCTTCTCGGGGCGGTCACCCCTCCACTTT
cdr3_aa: CASSFSGRSPLHF

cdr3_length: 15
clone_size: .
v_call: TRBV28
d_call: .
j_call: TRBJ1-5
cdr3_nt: TGTGCCAGCAGTCGCAGGGCCACAAGCAATCAGCCCCAGCATTTT
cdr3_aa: CASSRRATSNQPQHF

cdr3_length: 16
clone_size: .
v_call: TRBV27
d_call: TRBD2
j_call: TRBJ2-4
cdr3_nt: TGTGCCAGCAGTCTAAATATAGCGGGAGGGCCGGGGATTCAGTACTTC
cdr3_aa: CASSLNIAGGPGIQYF